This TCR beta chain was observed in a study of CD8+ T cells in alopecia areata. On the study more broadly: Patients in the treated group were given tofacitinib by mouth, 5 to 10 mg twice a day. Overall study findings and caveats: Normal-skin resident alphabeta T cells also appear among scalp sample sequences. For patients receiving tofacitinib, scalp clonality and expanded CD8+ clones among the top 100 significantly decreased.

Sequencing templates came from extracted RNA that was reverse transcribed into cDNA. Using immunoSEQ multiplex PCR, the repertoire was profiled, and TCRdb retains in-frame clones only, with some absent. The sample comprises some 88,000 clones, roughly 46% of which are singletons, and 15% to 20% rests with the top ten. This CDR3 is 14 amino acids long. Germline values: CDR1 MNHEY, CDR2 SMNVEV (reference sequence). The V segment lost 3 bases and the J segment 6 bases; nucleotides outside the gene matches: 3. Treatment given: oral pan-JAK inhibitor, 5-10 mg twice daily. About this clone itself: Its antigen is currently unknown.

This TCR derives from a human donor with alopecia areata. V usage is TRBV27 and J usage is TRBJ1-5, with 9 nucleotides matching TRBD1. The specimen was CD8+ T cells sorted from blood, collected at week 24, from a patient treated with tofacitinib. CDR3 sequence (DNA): TGTGCCAGCAGTTTGGGACAGGGCGGTCAGCCCCAGCATTTT. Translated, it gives CASSLGQGGQPQHF.